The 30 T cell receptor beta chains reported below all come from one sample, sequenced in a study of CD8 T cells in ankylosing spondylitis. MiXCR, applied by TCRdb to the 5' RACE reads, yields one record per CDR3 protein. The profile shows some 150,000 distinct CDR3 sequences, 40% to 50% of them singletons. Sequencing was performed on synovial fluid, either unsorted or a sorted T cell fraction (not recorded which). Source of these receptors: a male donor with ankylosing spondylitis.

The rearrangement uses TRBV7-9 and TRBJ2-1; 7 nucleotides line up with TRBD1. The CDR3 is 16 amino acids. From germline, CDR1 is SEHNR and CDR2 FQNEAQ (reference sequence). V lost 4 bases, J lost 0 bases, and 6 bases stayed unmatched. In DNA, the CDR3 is TGTGCCAGCAGCTCCCAACAGGGGAGCTCCTACAATGAGCAGTTCTTC. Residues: CASSSQQGSSYNEQFF.

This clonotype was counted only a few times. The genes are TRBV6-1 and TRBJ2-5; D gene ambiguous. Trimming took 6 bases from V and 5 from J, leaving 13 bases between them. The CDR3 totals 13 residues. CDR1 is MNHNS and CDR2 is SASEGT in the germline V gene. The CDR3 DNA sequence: TGTGCCAGCAGCTGGGGATCCGGTGAGACCCAGTACTTC. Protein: CASSWGSGETQYF.

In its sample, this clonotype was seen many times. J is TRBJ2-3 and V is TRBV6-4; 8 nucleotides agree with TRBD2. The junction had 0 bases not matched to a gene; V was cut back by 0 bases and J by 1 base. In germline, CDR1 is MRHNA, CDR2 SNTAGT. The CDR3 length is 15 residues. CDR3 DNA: TGTGCCAGCAGTGACTCCGGGGGGGGCACAGATACGCAGTATTTT. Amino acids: CASSDSGGGTDTQYF.

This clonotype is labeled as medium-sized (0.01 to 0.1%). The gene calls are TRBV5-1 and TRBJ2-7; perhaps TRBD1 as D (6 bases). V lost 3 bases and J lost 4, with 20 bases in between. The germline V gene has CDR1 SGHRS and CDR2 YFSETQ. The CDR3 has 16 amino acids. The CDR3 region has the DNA TGCGCCAGCAGCTGGACAGTGGTGGAAGGGGTTTACGAGCAGTACTTC. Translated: CASSWTVVEGVYEQYF. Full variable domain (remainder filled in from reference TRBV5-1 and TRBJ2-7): KAGVTQTPRYLIKTRGQQVTLSCSPISGHRSVSWYQQTPGQGLQFLFEYFSETQRNKGNFPGRFSGRQFSNSRSEMNVSTLELGDSALYLCASSWTVVEGVYEQYFGPGTRLTVT.

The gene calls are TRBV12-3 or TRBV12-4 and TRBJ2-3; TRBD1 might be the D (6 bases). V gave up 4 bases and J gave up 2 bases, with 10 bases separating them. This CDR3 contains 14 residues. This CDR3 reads CASSSNRDTDTQYF. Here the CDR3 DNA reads TGTGCCAGCAGTTCCAACAGGGACACAGATACGCAGTATTTT.

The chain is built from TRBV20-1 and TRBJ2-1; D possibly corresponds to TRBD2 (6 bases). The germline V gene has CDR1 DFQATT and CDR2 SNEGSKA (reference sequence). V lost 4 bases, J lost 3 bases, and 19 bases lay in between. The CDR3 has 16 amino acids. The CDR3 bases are TGCAGTGCTATGCACGGAGGCGGGGACCGCTACAATGAGCAGTTCTTC. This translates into CSAMHGGGDRYNEQFF.

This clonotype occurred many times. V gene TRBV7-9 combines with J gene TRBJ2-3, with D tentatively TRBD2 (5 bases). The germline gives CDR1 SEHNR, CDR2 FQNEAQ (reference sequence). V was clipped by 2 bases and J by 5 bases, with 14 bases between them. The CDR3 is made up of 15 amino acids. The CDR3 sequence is CASSLSLSAGDTQYF. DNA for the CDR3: TGTGCCAGCAGCTTATCATTGTCCGCGGGAGATACGCAGTATTTT.

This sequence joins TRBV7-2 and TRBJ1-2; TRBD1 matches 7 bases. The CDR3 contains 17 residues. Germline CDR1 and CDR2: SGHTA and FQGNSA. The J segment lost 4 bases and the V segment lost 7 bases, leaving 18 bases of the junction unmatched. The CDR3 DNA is TGTGCCAGCAACGTCAGGGGGGACCTATTTTCTCCCTATGGCTACACCTTC. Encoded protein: CASNVRGDLFSPYGYTF.

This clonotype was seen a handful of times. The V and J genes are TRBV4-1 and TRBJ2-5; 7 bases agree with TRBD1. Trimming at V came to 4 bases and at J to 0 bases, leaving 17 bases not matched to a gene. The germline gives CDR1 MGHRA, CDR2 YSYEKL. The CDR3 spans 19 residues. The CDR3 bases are TGCGCCAGCAGCCCCGACAGGGATGTATACCCAGGGTACCAAGAGACCCAGTACTTC. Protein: CASSPDRDVYPGYQETQYF.

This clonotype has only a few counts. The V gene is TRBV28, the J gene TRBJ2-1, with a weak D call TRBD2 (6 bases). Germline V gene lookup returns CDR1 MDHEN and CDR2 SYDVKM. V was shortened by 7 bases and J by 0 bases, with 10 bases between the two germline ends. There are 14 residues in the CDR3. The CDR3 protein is CASIRDFSYNEQFF. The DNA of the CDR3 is TGTGCCAGCATCCGGGACTTCTCCTACAATGAGCAGTTCTTC.

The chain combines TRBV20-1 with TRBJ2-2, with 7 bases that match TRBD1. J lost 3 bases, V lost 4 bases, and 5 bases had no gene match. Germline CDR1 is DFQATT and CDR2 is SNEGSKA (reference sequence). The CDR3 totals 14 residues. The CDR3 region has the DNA TGCAGTGCTAAGGGGGCGCCGGACACCGGGGAGCTGTTTTTT. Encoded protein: CSAKGAPDTGELFF.

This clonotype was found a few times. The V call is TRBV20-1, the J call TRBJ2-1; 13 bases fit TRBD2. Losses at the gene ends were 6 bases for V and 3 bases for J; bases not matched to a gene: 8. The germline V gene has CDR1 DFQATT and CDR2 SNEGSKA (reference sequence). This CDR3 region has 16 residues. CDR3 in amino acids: CSAKNGLAGDYNEQFF. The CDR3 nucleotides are TGCAGTGCCAAAAACGGACTAGCGGGAGACTACAATGAGCAGTTCTTC.

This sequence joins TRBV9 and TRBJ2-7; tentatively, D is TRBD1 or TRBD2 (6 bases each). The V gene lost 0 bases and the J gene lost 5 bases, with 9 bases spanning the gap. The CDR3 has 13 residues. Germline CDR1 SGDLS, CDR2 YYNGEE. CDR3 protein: CASSVAGAHEQYF. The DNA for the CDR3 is TGTGCCAGCAGCGTAGCGGGGGCTCACGAGCAGTACTTC.

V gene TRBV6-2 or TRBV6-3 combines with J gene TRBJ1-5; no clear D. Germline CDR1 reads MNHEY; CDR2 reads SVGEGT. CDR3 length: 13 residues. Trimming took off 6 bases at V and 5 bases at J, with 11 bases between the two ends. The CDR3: CASRLTDYQPQHF. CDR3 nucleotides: TGTGCCAGCAGACTTACAGATTATCAGCCCCAGCATTTT.

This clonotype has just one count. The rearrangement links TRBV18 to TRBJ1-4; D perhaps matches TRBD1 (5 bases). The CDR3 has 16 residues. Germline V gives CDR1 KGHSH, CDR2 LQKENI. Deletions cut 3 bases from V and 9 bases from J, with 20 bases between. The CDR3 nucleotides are TGTGCCAGCTCACCCGCGTTGGGGCGATTAAGAAAAAAACTGTTTTTT. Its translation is CASSPALGRLRKKLFF.

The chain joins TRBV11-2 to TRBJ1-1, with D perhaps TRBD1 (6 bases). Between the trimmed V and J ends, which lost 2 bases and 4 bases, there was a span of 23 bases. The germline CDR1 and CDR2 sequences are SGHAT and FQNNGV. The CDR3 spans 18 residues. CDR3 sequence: CASSLQPPAAGAATEAFF. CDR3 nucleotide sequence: TGTGCCAGCAGCTTACAGCCCCCCGCGGCAGGGGCGGCCACTGAAGCTTTCTTT.

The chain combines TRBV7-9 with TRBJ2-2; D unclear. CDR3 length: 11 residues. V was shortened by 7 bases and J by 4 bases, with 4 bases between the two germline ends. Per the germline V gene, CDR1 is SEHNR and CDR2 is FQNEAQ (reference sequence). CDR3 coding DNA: TGTGCCAGCACCTGCACCGGGGAGCTGTTTTTT. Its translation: CASTCTGELFF.

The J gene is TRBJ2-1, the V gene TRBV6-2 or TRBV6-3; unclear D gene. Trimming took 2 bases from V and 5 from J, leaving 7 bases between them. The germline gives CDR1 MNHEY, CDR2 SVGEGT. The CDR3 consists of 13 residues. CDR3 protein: CASSYGANNEQFF. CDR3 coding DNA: TGTGCCAGCAGTTACGGAGCAAACAATGAGCAGTTCTTC.

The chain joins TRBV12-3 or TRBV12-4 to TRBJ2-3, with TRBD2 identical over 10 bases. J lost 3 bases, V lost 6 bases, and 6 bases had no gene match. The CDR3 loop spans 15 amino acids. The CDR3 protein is CASRGLAGVTDTQYF. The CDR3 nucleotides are TGTGCCAGCAGGGGGCTAGCGGGAGTGACAGATACGCAGTATTTT.

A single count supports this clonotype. The chain's CDR3 is CASSSGQRTGIGYGYTF. In nucleotides, the CDR3 is TGTGCCAGCAGTTCCGGACAGAGAACCGGAATAGGTTATGGCTACACCTTC. The chain couples TRBV6-5 to TRBJ1-2; a possible D gene is TRBD1 (6 bases). The CDR3 consists of 17 residues. V gave up 4 bases and J gave up 5 bases, with 23 bases separating them. The germline V gene encodes CDR1 MNHEY and CDR2 SVGAGI.

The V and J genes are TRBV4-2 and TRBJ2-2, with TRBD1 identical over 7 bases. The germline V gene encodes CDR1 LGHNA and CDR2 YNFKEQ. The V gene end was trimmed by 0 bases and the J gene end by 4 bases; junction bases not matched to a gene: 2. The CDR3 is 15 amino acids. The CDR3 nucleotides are TGTGCCAGCAGCCAAGATTGGGACAGCACCGGGGAGCTGTTTTTT. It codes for CASSQDWDSTGELFF.

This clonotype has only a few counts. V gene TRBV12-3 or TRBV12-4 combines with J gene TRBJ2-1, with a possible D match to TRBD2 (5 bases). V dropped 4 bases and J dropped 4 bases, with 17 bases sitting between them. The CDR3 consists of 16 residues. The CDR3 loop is CASSSIGVPAYNEQFF. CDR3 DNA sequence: TGTGCCAGCAGTTCTATCGGGGTCCCGGCGTACAATGAGCAGTTCTTC.

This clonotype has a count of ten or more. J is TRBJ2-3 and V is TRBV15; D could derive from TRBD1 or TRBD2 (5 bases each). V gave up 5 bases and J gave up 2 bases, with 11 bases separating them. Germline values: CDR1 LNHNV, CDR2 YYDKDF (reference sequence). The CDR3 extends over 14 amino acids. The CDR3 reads CATSPGLPTDTQYF. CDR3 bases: TGTGCCACCAGCCCGGGGCTACCCACAGATACGCAGTATTTT. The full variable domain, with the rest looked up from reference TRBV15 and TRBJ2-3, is DAMVIQNPRYQVTQFGKPVTLSCSQTLNHNVMYWYQQKSSQAPKLLFHYYDKDFNNEADTPDNFQSRRPNTSFCFLDIRSPGLGDTAMYLCATSPGLPTDTQYFGPGTRLTVL.

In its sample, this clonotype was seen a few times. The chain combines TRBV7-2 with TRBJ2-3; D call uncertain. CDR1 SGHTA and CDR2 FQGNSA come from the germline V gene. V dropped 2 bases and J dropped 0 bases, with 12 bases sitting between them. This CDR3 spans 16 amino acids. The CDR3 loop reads CASSLIAAASTDTQYF. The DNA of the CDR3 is TGTGCCAGCAGCTTAATTGCGGCGGCTAGCACAGATACGCAGTATTTT.

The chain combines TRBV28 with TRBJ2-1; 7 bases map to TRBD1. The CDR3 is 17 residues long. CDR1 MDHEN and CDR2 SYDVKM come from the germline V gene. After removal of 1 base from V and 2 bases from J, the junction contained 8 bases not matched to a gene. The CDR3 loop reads CASSLLVAQGAYNEQFF. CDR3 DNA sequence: TGTGCCAGCAGTTTATTGGTTGCCCAGGGGGCCTACAATGAGCAGTTCTTC. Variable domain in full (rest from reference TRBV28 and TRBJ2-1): DVKVTQSSRYLVKRTGEKVFLECVQDMDHENMFWYRQDPGLGLRLIYFSYDVKMKEKGDIPEGYSVSREKKERFSLILESASTNQTSMYLCASSLLVAQGAYNEQFFGPGTRLTVL.

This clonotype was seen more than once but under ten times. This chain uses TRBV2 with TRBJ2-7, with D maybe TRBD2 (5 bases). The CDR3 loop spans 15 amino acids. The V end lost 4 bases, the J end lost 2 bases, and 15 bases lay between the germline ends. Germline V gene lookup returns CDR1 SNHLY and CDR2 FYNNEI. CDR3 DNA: TGTGCCAGCAGTGGGGAGTGGGGTATGACCTACGAGCAGTACTTC. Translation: CASSGEWGMTYEQYF.

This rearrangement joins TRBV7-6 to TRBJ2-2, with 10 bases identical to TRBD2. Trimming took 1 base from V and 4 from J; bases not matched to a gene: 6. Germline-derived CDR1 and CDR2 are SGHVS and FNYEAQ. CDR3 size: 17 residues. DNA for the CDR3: TGTGCCAGCAGCTTAGGAGCGGGAGGGCCGGGCACCGGGGAGCTGTTTTTT. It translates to CASSLGAGGPGTGELFF.

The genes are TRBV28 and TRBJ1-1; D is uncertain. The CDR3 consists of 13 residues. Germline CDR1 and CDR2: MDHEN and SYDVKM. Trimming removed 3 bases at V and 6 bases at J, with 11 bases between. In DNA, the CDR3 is TGTGCCAGCAGTTTTGCCGATAACGCTGAAGCTTTCTTT. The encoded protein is CASSFADNAEAFF.

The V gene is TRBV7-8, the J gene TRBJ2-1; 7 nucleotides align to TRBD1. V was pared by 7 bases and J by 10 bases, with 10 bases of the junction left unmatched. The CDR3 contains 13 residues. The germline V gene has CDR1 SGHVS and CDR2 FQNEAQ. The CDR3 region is CASNKRGRTEQFF. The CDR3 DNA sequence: TGTGCCAGCAACAAAAGGGGGCGGACGGAGCAGTTCTTC. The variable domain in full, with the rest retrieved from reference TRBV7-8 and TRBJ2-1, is GAGVSQSPRYKVAKRGQDVALRCDPISGHVSLFWYQQALGQGPEFLTYFQNEAQLDKSGLPSDRFFAERPEGSVSTLKIQRTQQEDSAVYLCASNKRGRTEQFFGPGTRLTVL.

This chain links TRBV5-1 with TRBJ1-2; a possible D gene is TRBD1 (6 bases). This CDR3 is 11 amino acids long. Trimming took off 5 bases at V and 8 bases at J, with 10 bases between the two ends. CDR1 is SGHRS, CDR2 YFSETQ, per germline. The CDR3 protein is CASRLTGGYTF. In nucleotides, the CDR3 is TGCGCCAGCAGATTGACAGGCGGCTACACCTTC.